The clone carrying this TCR beta chain was seen a handful of times. Its antigen remains unknown. This sample is part of a study of response to subunit inactivated influenza vaccine. Each CDR3 protein gets one entry after TCRdb re-called the RT-PCR reads with MiXCR. This table holds roughly 650,000 distinct CDR3 sequences, 14% found once. Points from the study as a whole: It was suggested by the authors that few new T cells are recruited by each seasonal influenza vaccination.

V was trimmed by 1 base and J by 10 bases, leaving 11 bases between them. This CDR3 spans 13 amino acids. The material was PBMCs from blood, obtained less than 15 days before vaccination. The source of this sequence is a man over 45 who received an inactivated influenza vaccine. V usage is TRBV12-3 or TRBV12-4 and J usage is TRBJ2-1; D is undetermined. The CDR3 DNA reads as TGTGCCAGCAGTTTAGAGATACCAACGGAGCAGTTCTTC. Encoded protein: CASSLEIPTEQFF.